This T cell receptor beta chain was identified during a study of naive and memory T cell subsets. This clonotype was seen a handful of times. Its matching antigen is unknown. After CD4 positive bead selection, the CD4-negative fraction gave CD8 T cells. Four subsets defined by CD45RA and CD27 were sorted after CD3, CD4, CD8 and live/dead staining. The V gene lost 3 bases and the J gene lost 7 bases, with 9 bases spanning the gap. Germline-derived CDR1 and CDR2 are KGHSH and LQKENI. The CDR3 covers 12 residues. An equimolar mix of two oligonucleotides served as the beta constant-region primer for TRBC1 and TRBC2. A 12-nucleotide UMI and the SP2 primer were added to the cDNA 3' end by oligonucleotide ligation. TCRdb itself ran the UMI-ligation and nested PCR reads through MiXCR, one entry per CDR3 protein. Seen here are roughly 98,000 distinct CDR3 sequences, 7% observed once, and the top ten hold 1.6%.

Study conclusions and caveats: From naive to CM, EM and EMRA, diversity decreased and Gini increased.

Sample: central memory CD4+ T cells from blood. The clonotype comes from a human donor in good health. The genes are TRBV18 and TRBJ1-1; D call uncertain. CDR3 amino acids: CASSPMAVEAFF. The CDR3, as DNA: TGTGCCAGCTCACCCATGGCAGTTGAAGCTTTCTTT.